This T cell receptor beta chain was obtained from a study of T cell changes during pregnancy in multiple sclerosis. In germline, CDR1 is GTSNPN, CDR2 SVGIG (reference sequence). The CDR3 has 15 residues. Losses at the gene ends were 2 bases for V and 0 bases for J; bases not matched to a gene: 4. This clone was counted between two and nine times. This CDR3 is also generated by other DNA sequences in the sample. Sequencing used immunoSEQ multiplex PCR; TCRdb keeps in-frame clones, though not all of them. The data contain roughly 86,000 clones, approximately 92% of them singletons. The origin of this receptor is a female donor with multiple sclerosis, enrolled in a pregnancy study. This chain joins TRBV30 and TRBJ1-3; 7 bases match TRBD1. Sequencing used peripheral blood, obtained in the first trimester of pregnancy. The CDR3 sequence is CAWSRDSGSGNTIYF. In DNA form, the CDR3 reads TGTGCCTGGAGTCGGGACAGCGGCTCTGGAAACACCATATATTTT.